The 5 T cell receptor beta chains below were found in one sample sequenced in a study of OX40 agonist ivuxolimab in advanced cancers. The repertoire was sequenced with immunoSEQ multiplex PCR; TCRdb's copy has only in-frame clones and lacks some. Of about 70,000 clones listed, around nine tenths are singletons. Here the sequenced sample was CD4+ or CD8+ T cells sorted from blood, taken in a trial of the OX40 agonist ivuxolimab. The receptors derive from an adult with an advanced solid tumor such as melanoma, head and neck, liver or kidney cancer.

The chain couples TRBV4-1 to TRBJ2-2, with no clear D. The V gene lost 3 bases and the J gene lost 1 base, with 9 bases spanning the gap. The germline V gene encodes CDR1 MGHRA and CDR2 YSYEKL. The CDR3 length is 15 residues. CDR3: CASSQSSRNTGELFF. In DNA form, the CDR3 reads TGCGCCAGCAGCCAGTCCTCTAGGAACACCGGGGAGCTGTTTTTT.

The chain couples TRBV2 to TRBJ1-5; D call uncertain. Trimming cost V 7 bases and J 1 base, with 14 bases left between them. The CDR3 consists of 15 residues. CDR1 SNHLY and CDR2 FYNNEI come from the germline V gene. CDR3 nucleotides: TGTGCCAGCAAGCCCCGAGTCGGGAGCAATCAGCCCCAGCATTTT. Amino acid sequence: CASKPRVGSNQPQHF. The full variable domain, rest sourced from reference TRBV2 and TRBJ1-5, is EPEVTQTPSHQVTQMGQEVILRCVPISNHLYFYWYRQILGQKVEFLVSFYNNEISEKSEIFDDQFSVERPDGSNFTLKIRSTKLEDSAMYFCASKPRVGSNQPQHFGDGTRLSIL.

The chain recombines TRBV5-1 with TRBJ1-4, with 8 positions matching TRBD1. The CDR3 covers 14 residues. Trimming removed 5 bases from V and 6 bases from J; junction bases left unmatched: 6. Germline assignment: CDR1 SGHRS and CDR2 YFSETQ. CDR3 sequence reads: CASSEGQVDEKLFF. DNA for the CDR3: TGCGCCAGCAGTGAGGGACAGGTGGATGAAAAACTGTTTTTT.

The CDR3 is CASSATGAPNTEAFF. CDR3 sequence (DNA): TGTGCCAGCAGCGCAACAGGGGCTCCGAACACTGAAGCTTTCTTT. The chain has TRBV7-2 and TRBJ1-1; 7 positions match TRBD1. This CDR3 spans 15 amino acids. CDR1 and CDR2 from the germline V gene are SGHTA and FQGNSA. With 5 bases clipped from V and 1 base from J, the junction kept 7 bases outside the gene matches.

The V call is TRBV5-1, the J call TRBJ1-1, with D tentatively TRBD1 (6 bases). In germline, CDR1 is SGHRS, CDR2 YFSETQ. V gave up 4 bases and J gave up 4 bases, with 14 bases separating them. The CDR3 runs to 14 residues. For the CDR3, the DNA is TGCGCCAGCAGCGGGACACTCCCAGGCACTGAAGCTTTCTTT. This gives the protein CASSGTLPGTEAFF.